These 27 T cell receptor beta chains originate from one sample sequenced in a study of shared clonotypes between healthy human individuals. Clones were sequenced by immunoSEQ multiplex PCR, and TCRdb holds only the in-frame ones, with some missing. The data contain fewer than 1.4 million clones, around 82% of them singletons. The sample consisted of memory CD4+ T cells from PBMCs. Described subset: CD45RA-negative fraction. The receptors come from a man aged 18 to 29 in good health. Some clones in this sample may be carry-over from other donors' samples.

The chain combines TRBV7-2 with TRBJ2-7, with 9 positions matching TRBD2. CDR1 is SGHTA and CDR2 is FQGNSA in the germline V gene. The J segment lost 3 bases and the V segment lost 2 bases, leaving 5 bases of the junction unmatched. This CDR3 is built from 15 residues. The CDR3 bases are TGTGCCAGCAGCTTATTGACTAGCGGAGACTACGAGCAGTACTTC. Translating it yields CASSLLTSGDYEQYF.

V and J are TRBV5-1 and TRBJ2-2; tentatively, D is TRBD2 (6 bases). The CDR3 runs to 16 residues. The ends were cut back, 0 bases at V and 4 bases at J, with 13 bases in the middle. Germline V gene sequence: CDR1 SGHRS, CDR2 YFSETQ. The DNA for the CDR3 is TGCGCCAGCAGCTTGGTGGCGGGACGGGGCACCGGGGAGCTGTTTTTT. Its translation is CASSLVAGRGTGELFF.

Comment on this clone: A much bigger clone sits one base away, suggesting this may be a read error. V gene TRBV5-6 combines with J gene TRBJ2-5; D remains unclear. V was trimmed by 2 bases and J by 5 bases, leaving 7 bases between them. The length of the CDR3 is 12 residues. From germline, CDR1 is SGHDT and CDR2 YYEEEE. The CDR3 sequence: CASSLDGETQYF. The CDR3 bases are TGTGCCAGCAGCTTAGATGGGGAGACCCAGTACTTC.

The sample holds a few counts of this clone. The rearrangement uses TRBV4-2 and TRBJ2-1, with 9 nucleotides matching TRBD2. Germline values: CDR1 LGHNA, CDR2 YNFKEQ. This CDR3 spans 17 amino acids. V was pared by 1 base and J by 4 bases, with 8 bases of the junction left unmatched. The CDR3 loop reads CASSQGLGLAGYNEQFF. The CDR3 coding sequence is TGTGCCAGCAGCCAAGGATTGGGTCTAGCGGGATACAATGAGCAGTTCTTC.

The genes are TRBV28 and TRBJ1-4, with TRBD1 identical over 9 bases. Germline values: CDR1 MDHEN, CDR2 SYDVKM. CDR3 length: 16 amino acids. V shed 6 bases, J shed 6 bases, and the junction held 11 bases outside the gene matches. CDR3 residues: CASRSDRGKGHEKLFF. The CDR3, as DNA: TGTGCCAGCAGGTCCGACAGGGGGAAGGGACATGAAAAACTGTTTTTT.

This chain uses TRBV5-8 with TRBJ1-3; D perhaps matches TRBD1 (5 bases). V lost 4 bases, J lost 1 base, and 12 bases lay in between. The germline V gene encodes CDR1 SGHTS and CDR2 YDEGEE. This CDR3 is built from 15 residues. Written as DNA, the CDR3 is TGTGCCAGCAGCACCCTGGAGGGGTCTGGAAACACCATATATTTT. It yields the protein CASSTLEGSGNTIYF.

As for this clone: Likely a read error: the CDR3 ends without its conserved phenylalanine or tryptophan. The limits of the CDR3 on the DNA are not certain, so only TCRdb's listed CDR3 is given. The gene calls are TRBV7-9 and TRBJ1-1; no check of the table's D call, TRBD1, against the DNA was made. The V gene's germline CDR1 is SEHNR and CDR2 FQNEAQ (reference sequence). The CDR3 is 13 residues long, ends included. This chain's CDR3 is CASSHDTGQARIR.

V is TRBV5-1 and J is TRBJ2-1; TRBD1 aligns across 10 bases. J lost 0 bases, V lost 3 bases, and 12 bases had no gene match. Germline loops: CDR1 SGHRS, CDR2 YFSETQ. The CDR3 has 19 residues. In DNA, the CDR3 is TGCGCCAGCAGCTCTTGGGGGCCGGGACAGGGGAGCTCCTACAATGAGCAGTTCTTC. Translation gives CASSSWGPGQGSSYNEQFF. Using reference TRBV5-1 and TRBJ2-1 for the parts outside the CDR3, the full variable domain is KAGVTQTPRYLIKTRGQQVTLSCSPISGHRSVSWYQQTPGQGLQFLFEYFSETQRNKGNFPGRFSGRQFSNSRSEMNVSTLELGDSALYLCASSSWGPGQGSSYNEQFFGPGTRLTVL.

This clone appeared once. V gene TRBV7-6 combines with J gene TRBJ1-1; D unresolved. The germline CDR1 and CDR2 sequences are SGHVS and FNYEAQ. This CDR3 is built from 15 residues. With 5 bases removed from V and 0 bases from J, the gap between germline ends came to 13 bases. CDR3 sequence (DNA): TGTGCCAGCAGCGACCCGTTTAGCTTGAACACTGAAGCTTTCTTT. It specifies CASSDPFSLNTEAFF.

This clone was seen a few times. The J gene is TRBJ1-1, the V gene TRBV2; D gene ambiguous. CDR1 SNHLY and CDR2 FYNNEI come from the germline V gene. This CDR3 is 11 amino acids long. V was cut by 7 bases and J by 6 bases, with 9 bases left in between. The CDR3 coding sequence is TGTGCCAGCACTTTGACCGCTGAAGCTTTCTTT. Translation gives CASTLTAEAFF.

The genes are TRBV2 and TRBJ1-6; possible D gene TRBD1, 6 bases. The CDR3 runs 14 residues. CDR1 is SNHLY and CDR2 is FYNNEI in the germline V gene. The V end lost 5 bases, the J end lost 6 bases, and 11 bases lay between the germline ends. The CDR3 nucleotides are TGTGCCAGCAGTTACAGGGTACTTAATTCACCCCTCCACTTT. It codes for CASSYRVLNSPLHF. Full variable domain (remainder filled in from reference TRBV2 and TRBJ1-6): EPEVTQTPSHQVTQMGQEVILRCVPISNHLYFYWYRQILGQKVEFLVSFYNNEISEKSEIFDDQFSVERPDGSNFTLKIRSTKLEDSAMYFCASSYRVLNSPLHFGNGTRLTVT.

J is TRBJ2-3 and V is TRBV2; 10 positions match TRBD1. Germline values: CDR1 SNHLY, CDR2 FYNNEI. This CDR3 comprises 13 residues. The trim removed 6 bases at V and 5 bases at J, leaving 2 bases unmatched. The CDR3 bases are TGTGCCAGCAGCTGGGACAGGGGAGATACGCAGTATTTT. It encodes CASSWDRGDTQYF.

The chain is built from TRBV6-1 and TRBJ2-7; 9 bases align to TRBD1. Germline-derived CDR1 and CDR2 are MNHNS and SASEGT. Trimming at V came to 3 bases and at J to 3 bases, leaving 9 bases not matched to a gene. This CDR3 comprises 16 residues. CDR3 in DNA: TGTGCCAGCAGTGAGGGGGACAGGGCCTCATTCTACGAGCAGTACTTC. It specifies CASSEGDRASFYEQYF.

A word on this clone: Just one base apart from a much larger clone, this may be a read error. The same CDR3 is also encoded by other DNA sequences in this sample. CDR3 sequence (DNA): TGTGCCAGCAGTGAAGGCTCCTACGAGCAGTACTTC. This gives the protein CASSEGSYEQYF. The chain joins TRBV6-1 to TRBJ2-7; D gene unclear. Per the germline V gene, CDR1 is MNHNS and CDR2 is SASEGT. Trimming removed 1 base from V and 0 bases from J, with 1 base in between. The CDR3 is made up of 12 amino acids.

This clone was picked up one time. The chain links TRBV6-6 to TRBJ1-3; TRBD1 aligns across 8 bases. J was trimmed by 0 bases and V by 8 bases; bases with no gene match: 9. Germline V gene data show CDR1 as MNHNY and CDR2 as SVGAGI (reference sequence). This CDR3 is 16 amino acids long. The CDR3 is CASRKRDRSSGNTIYF. CDR3 sequence (DNA): TGTGCCAGCCGAAAGAGGGACAGGAGCTCTGGAAACACCATATATTTT.

Remarks on this clone: Distinct nucleotide sequences in the sample also encode this CDR3. The gene calls are TRBV28 and TRBJ2-2; 11 bases line up with TRBD2. From germline, CDR1 is MDHEN and CDR2 SYDVKM. The CDR3 is 15 amino acids. Unmatched junction bases numbered 0, after V lost 2 bases and J lost 4 bases. The CDR3 sequence is CASSLGTSGTGELFF. For the CDR3, the DNA is TGTGCCAGCAGTTTAGGGACTAGCGGCACCGGGGAGCTGTTTTTT.

The rearrangement links TRBV27 to TRBJ2-7; no firm D call. The germline V gene has CDR1 MNHEY and CDR2 SMNVEV (reference sequence). V was cut by 4 bases and J by 3 bases, with 25 bases left in between. The CDR3 has 18 residues. The CDR3 loop is CASSSLLRRDSLNYEQYF. The DNA for the CDR3 is TGTGCCAGCAGTTCCTTGTTACGCCGAGACTCTCTTAACTACGAGCAGTACTTC.

Details on this clone: This sample also contains other DNA sequences that code for the same CDR3. J is TRBJ1-2 and V is TRBV7-9; 7 bases map to TRBD1. V was clipped by 5 bases and J by 4 bases; unmatched bases: 7. This CDR3 contains 14 residues. The germline V gene has CDR1 SEHNR and CDR2 FQNEAQ (reference sequence). The DNA of the CDR3 is TGTGCCAGCAGCCCGGGACAGAATCTCTATGGCTACACCTTC. Its protein product is CASSPGQNLYGYTF. Drawing the rest from reference TRBV7-9 and TRBJ1-2, the complete variable domain is DTGVSQNPRHKITKRGQNVTFRCDPISEHNRLYWYRQTLGQGPEFLTYFQNEAQLEKSRLLSDRFSAERPKGSFSTLEIQRTEQGDSAMYLCASSPGQNLYGYTFGSGTRLTVV.

This clone came up once. The chain carries TRBV7-2 and TRBJ1-5, with 8 bases aligning to TRBD1. V lost 5 bases and J lost 2; bases outside the gene matches: 5. CDR3 size: 15 residues. The germline V gene encodes CDR1 SGHTA and CDR2 FQGNSA. CDR3 in amino acids: CASSPTGDGNQPQHF. In nucleotides, the CDR3 is TGTGCCAGCAGCCCGACAGGGGACGGCAATCAGCCCCAGCATTTT. Supplemented by reference TRBV7-2 and TRBJ1-5, the full variable domain reads GAGVSQSPSNKVTEKGKDVELRCDPISGHTALYWYRQSLGQGLEFLIYFQGNSAPDKSGLPSDRFSAERTGGSVSTLTIQRTQQEDSAVYLCASSPTGDGNQPQHFGDGTRLSIL.

The chain couples TRBV5-4 to TRBJ1-2; TRBD1 is a possible D gene (5 bases). The germline gives CDR1 SGHNT, CDR2 YYREEE (reference sequence). CDR3 length: 17 amino acids. The V and J ends lost 2 bases and 3 bases respectively, with 20 bases between them. The CDR3 loop reads CASSFGSGRSLYYGYTF. The CDR3 nucleotides read TGTGCCAGCAGCTTTGGATCGGGGCGGTCCCTCTACTATGGCTACACCTTC. The full variable domain, its missing parts supplied by reference TRBV5-4 and TRBJ1-2, is ETGVTQSPTHLIKTRGQQVTLRCSSQSGHNTVSWYQQALGQGPQFIFQYYREEENGRGNFPPRFSGLQFPNYSSELNVNALELDDSALYLCASSFGSGRSLYYGYTFGSGTRLTVV.

The chain joins TRBV11-2 to TRBJ2-2, with 7 bases aligning to TRBD1. In germline, CDR1 is SGHAT, CDR2 FQNNGV. This CDR3 region has 15 residues. The J segment lost 2 bases and the V segment lost 5 bases, leaving 5 bases of the junction unmatched. The CDR3 loop reads CASSPGDRNTGELFF. DNA for the CDR3: TGTGCCAGCAGCCCAGGGGACAGAAACACCGGGGAGCTGTTTTTT.

V usage is TRBV11-3 and J usage is TRBJ1-5; tentatively, D is TRBD1 (6 bases). CDR1 is SGHNT and CDR2 is YENEEA in the germline V gene. This CDR3 spans 14 amino acids. The V gene lost 5 bases and the J gene lost 9 bases, with 17 bases spanning the gap. The CDR3 sequence: CASSPRDMRLPQHF. The CDR3 DNA sequence: TGTGCCAGCAGCCCCCGGGACATGAGATTGCCCCAGCATTTT.

The rearrangement joins TRBV19 to TRBJ2-7; D may be TRBD1 (6 bases). Trimming took 2 bases from V and 4 from J, leaving 15 bases between them. The germline gives CDR1 LNHDA, CDR2 SQIVND (reference sequence). This CDR3 has 15 residues. CDR3 DNA sequence: TGTGCCAGTAGTATAAGGGGGACGGACGGTTACGAGCAGTACTTC. This sequence encodes CASSIRGTDGYEQYF. The variable domain in full, completed from reference TRBV19 and TRBJ2-7, reads DGGITQSPKYLFRKEGQNVTLSCEQNLNHDAMYWYRQDPGQGLRLIYYSQIVNDFQKGDIAEGYSVSREKKESFPLTVTSAQKNPTAFYLCASSIRGTDGYEQYFGPGTRLTVT.

V is TRBV5-4 and J is TRBJ2-3, with 12 bases matching TRBD2. CDR1 is SGHNT, CDR2 YYREEE, per germline (reference sequence). The V gene end was trimmed by 2 bases and the J gene end by 6 bases; junction bases not matched to a gene: 7. This CDR3 has 16 amino acids. Here the CDR3 reads CASSLYASGRADTQYF. As DNA, the CDR3 is TGTGCCAGCAGCTTATACGCTAGCGGGAGGGCCGATACGCAGTATTTT.

The chain recombines TRBV30 with TRBJ2-5; no clear D. The J call may be incorrect, as the DNA end agrees better with TRBJ2-7. There are 11 residues in the CDR3. The germline V gene has CDR1 GTSNPN and CDR2 SVGIG (reference sequence). The CDR3 nucleotides read TGTGCCTGGAGTCATTATTACGAGCAGTACTTC. Residues: CAWSHYYEQYF.

The chain links TRBV5-1 to TRBJ1-2, with TRBD1 matching 12 bases. The length of the CDR3 is 15 residues. Trimming cost V 4 bases and J 7 bases; bases outside gene matches: 8. Germline loops: CDR1 SGHRS, CDR2 YFSETQ. The CDR3 sequence: CASSATGTGGLGYTF. The CDR3 nucleotides read TGCGCCAGCAGCGCGACCGGGACAGGGGGCCTTGGCTACACCTTC.

Remarks on this clone: Other DNA sequences in the sample encode the same CDR3. The chain is built from TRBV29-1 and TRBJ1-2, with D perhaps TRBD1 (6 bases). Germline V gene lookup returns CDR1 SQVTM and CDR2 ANQGSEA. CDR3 length equals 12 residues. V lost 6 bases and J 4 bases, leaving 12 bases between the germline ends. CDR3 coding DNA: TGCAGCGTGGGGGGCCGATCCTATGGCTACACCTTC. Translating gives CSVGGRSYGYTF.